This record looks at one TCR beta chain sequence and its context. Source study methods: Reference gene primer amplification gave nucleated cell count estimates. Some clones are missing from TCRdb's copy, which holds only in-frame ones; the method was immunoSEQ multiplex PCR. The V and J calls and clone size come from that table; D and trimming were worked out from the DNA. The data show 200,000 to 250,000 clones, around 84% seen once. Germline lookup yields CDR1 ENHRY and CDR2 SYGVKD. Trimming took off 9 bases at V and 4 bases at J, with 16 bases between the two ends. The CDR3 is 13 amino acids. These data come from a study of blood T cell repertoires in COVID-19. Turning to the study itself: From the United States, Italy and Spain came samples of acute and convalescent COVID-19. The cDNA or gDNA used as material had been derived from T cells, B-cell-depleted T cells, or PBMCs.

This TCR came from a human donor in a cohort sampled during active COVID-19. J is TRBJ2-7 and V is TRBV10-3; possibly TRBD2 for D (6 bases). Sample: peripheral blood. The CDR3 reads CAMRGGPLYEQYF. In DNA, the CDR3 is TGTGCCATGCGCGGAGGGCCGTTATACGAGCAGTACTTC.